A single sample gave rise to the 12 T cell receptor beta chains below, sequenced in a study of blood T cell repertoires in COVID-19 (dated by TCRdb to the early 2020s). Library construction relied on the immunoSEQ multiplex PCR assay. TCRdb took over this immuneACCESS table, retaining in-frame rearrangements with V and J assigned. Such tables are incomplete; in checked studies, under half of the missing clones stem from an unresolved V gene, and the remainder is unexplained. Within this sample are some 320,000 clones, with approximately 89% of them counted one time only. About 5.4% of the sample goes to the ten largest clones. The material sequenced was PBMCs or T cells enriched from blood (not recorded which). The receptors here all came from a woman between 25 and 40 years old who had recovered from COVID-19.

This chain uses TRBV2 with TRBJ1-2; D gene ambiguous. CDR3 size: 12 residues. V lost 8 bases to trimming and J lost 8 bases, with 15 bases between them. CDR1 and CDR2 from the germline V gene are SNHLY and FYNNEI. The CDR3 is CASAPSSRGYTF. Here the CDR3 DNA reads TGTGCCAGCGCTCCTTCTTCGCGGGGCTACACCTTC.

The chain joins TRBV6-5 to TRBJ1-3; the match to TRBD1 covers 9 bases. The CDR3 totals 14 residues. CDR1 MNHEY and CDR2 SVGAGI come from the germline V gene. V lost 6 bases, J lost 5 bases, and 5 bases stayed unmatched. The DNA of the CDR3 is TGTGCCAGCAGACCCGGGACAGGGAGAAACACCATATATTTT. This encodes CASRPGTGRNTIYF.

The chain links TRBV6-5 to TRBJ2-4; D unresolved. CDR1 and CDR2 (germline): MNHEY, SVGAGI. The CDR3 loop spans 13 amino acids. Trimming stripped 8 bases from V and 6 bases from J, with 14 bases between. CDR3 sequence (DNA): TGTGCCAGCGGTCGCCCGGTTGGAAACATTCAGTACTTC. It specifies CASGRPVGNIQYF.

Only one count was recorded for this clone. This chain links TRBV5-6 with TRBJ2-7; 7 positions agree with TRBD1. V was pared by 3 bases and J by 5 bases, with 5 bases of the junction left unmatched. Germline V gives CDR1 SGHDT, CDR2 YYEEEE. The CDR3 extends over 13 amino acids. As DNA, the CDR3 is TGTGCCAGCAGCTATAGAGGGGGCCACGAGCAGTACTTC. Translation gives CASSYRGGHEQYF.

V and J are TRBV7-9 and TRBJ1-2; D is unclear. The CDR3 is 14 amino acids. Germline-derived CDR1 and CDR2 are SEHNR and FQNEAQ (reference sequence). The V and J ends lost 0 bases and 8 bases respectively, with 13 bases between them. The CDR3 loop is CASSLAGGSGGYTF. DNA of the CDR3: TGTGCCAGCAGCTTAGCGGGAGGGAGCGGCGGCTACACCTTC.

The V and J genes are TRBV7-3 and TRBJ2-5; 7 positions match TRBD2. The germline CDR1 and CDR2 sequences are SGHTA and FQGTGA. The CDR3 has 17 amino acids. The V and J ends lost 5 bases and 4 bases, in that order; junction bases with no gene match: 16. CDR3 coding DNA: TGTGCCAGCAGCCCAGCGGGACTAACTATCCTTGGAGAGACCCAGTACTTC. It is translated as CASSPAGLTILGETQYF.

The rearrangement links TRBV5-4 to TRBJ2-1, with D tentatively TRBD1 (6 bases). The V and J ends lost 6 bases and 1 base respectively, with 14 bases between them. Germline V lookup: CDR1 SGHNT, CDR2 YYREEE (reference sequence). This CDR3 has 15 residues. The CDR3 reads CASIKTGFSYNEQFF. CDR3 nucleotides: TGTGCCAGCATCAAAACAGGGTTTTCCTACAATGAGCAGTTCTTC.

The chain links TRBV6-5 to TRBJ1-2, with D tentatively TRBD1 (5 bases). This CDR3 spans 13 amino acids. Looked up from germline, CDR1 is MNHEY and CDR2 is SVGAGI. V lost 3 bases and J lost 5, with 10 bases in between. The CDR3 region is CASSYGAEYGYTF. In DNA form, the CDR3 reads TGTGCCAGCAGTTATGGGGCTGAATATGGCTACACCTTC.

The chain couples TRBV19 to TRBJ2-3; D is possibly TRBD2 (6 bases). The CDR3 runs 15 residues. The V gene's germline CDR1 is LNHDA and CDR2 SQIVND (reference sequence). Trimming stripped 5 bases from V and 3 bases from J, with 15 bases between. This chain's CDR3 is CASSFARDGTDTQYF. DNA of the CDR3: TGTGCCAGTAGTTTCGCGCGGGACGGGACAGATACGCAGTATTTT. Looking up the rest from reference TRBV19 and TRBJ2-3 gives the full variable domain: DGGITQSPKYLFRKEGQNVTLSCEQNLNHDAMYWYRQDPGQGLRLIYYSQIVNDFQKGDIAEGYSVSREKKESFPLTVTSAQKNPTAFYLCASSFARDGTDTQYFGPGTRLTVL.

This clone appeared once. Additional DNA sequences in this sample encode the identical CDR3. V is TRBV7-2 and J is TRBJ1-5; D ambiguous. V was pared by 0 bases and J by 4 bases, with 4 bases between. The CDR3 spans 13 residues. Germline V CDR1 and CDR2: SGHTA, FQGNSA. For the CDR3, the DNA is TGTGCCAGCAGCTTAGCCTTGAATCAGCCCCAGCATTTT. Translated, it gives CASSLALNQPQHF.

The chain couples TRBV11-2 to TRBJ1-2; 9 bases match TRBD1. The CDR3 runs 15 residues. V was pared by 5 bases and J by 7 bases, with 11 bases of the junction left unmatched. CDR1 SGHAT and CDR2 FQNNGV come from the germline V gene. The CDR3 bases are TGTGCCAGCAGCACCCCGGGACAGGGCCCTCGTGGCTACACCTTC. Translated, it gives CASSTPGQGPRGYTF.

This chain connects TRBV15 to TRBJ1-2, with 7 bases matching TRBD1. Germline CDR1 and CDR2: LNHNV and YYDKDF (reference sequence). This CDR3 has 15 residues. The junction had 4 bases not matched to a gene; V was cut back by 1 base and J by 2 bases. The CDR3 coding sequence is TGTGCCACCAGCAGAGGCGCGACAGGGAACTATGGCTACACCTTC. This codes for CATSRGATGNYGYTF. The full variable domain, its missing parts supplied by reference TRBV15 and TRBJ1-2, is DAMVIQNPRYQVTQFGKPVTLSCSQTLNHNVMYWYQQKSSQAPKLLFHYYDKDFNNEADTPDNFQSRRPNTSFCFLDIRSPGLGDTAMYLCATSRGATGNYGYTFGSGTRLTVV.